The 17 T cell receptor beta chains below were found in one sample sequenced in a study of T cells in Graves' hyperthyroidism and ophthalmopathy. RNA transcripts were the template for amplifying TCR beta CDR3 regions. HTBI primers were used for first-round RT-PCR of the TCR CDR3. MiXCR was run by TCRdb on the multiplex PCR reads, yielding one entry per CDR3 protein. The sample includes some 180,000 distinct CDR3 sequences, about a sixth of them seen just once. Sequences were obtained from blood. These receptors all come from a woman in her fifties or sixties with Graves' hyperthyroidism.

This clonotype was observed many times. V and J are TRBV11-2 and TRBJ2-1; D is uncertain. Per germline, CDR1 SGHAT and CDR2 FQNNGV. The germline V and J ends were trimmed by 7 bases and 3 bases, with 19 bases remaining between them. The CDR3 has 16 amino acids. The CDR3 coding sequence is TGTGCCAGCATGGGTGCCCTAGGCTGGGACTACAATGAGCAGTTCTTC. It encodes CASMGALGWDYNEQFF.

This clonotype has at least ten counts. The CDR3 protein is CASSAKDSQPQHF. In DNA, the CDR3 is TGTGCCAGCAGTGCGAAGGACTCTCAGCCCCAGCATTTT. This chain uses TRBV6-1 with TRBJ1-5; D is uncertain. V lost 4 bases to trimming and J lost 6 bases, with 10 bases between them. The CDR3 has 13 amino acids. CDR1 is MNHNS, CDR2 SASEGT, per germline.

This clonotype turned up a few times. The J gene is TRBJ2-5, the V gene TRBV29-1; 8 bases line up with TRBD1. The V segment lost 2 bases and the J segment 2 bases; nucleotides outside the gene matches: 7. CDR1 is SQVTM and CDR2 is ANQGSEA in the germline V gene. The CDR3 loop spans 15 amino acids. The CDR3 nucleotides read TGCAGCGTTGAAAGAGACAGGGGACTTCAAGAGACCCAGTACTTC. Its protein product is CSVERDRGLQETQYF.

Only a few counts were recorded for this clonotype. The genes are TRBV5-1 and TRBJ2-1; TRBD2 aligns across 11 bases. Germline V gives CDR1 SGHRS, CDR2 YFSETQ. CDR3 length: 15 residues. Germline trimming cut 4 bases from V and 8 bases from J; bases unmatched to any gene: 8. DNA of the CDR3: TGCGCCAGCAGCCCACTAGCGGGAGAGAGGGATGAGCAGTTCTTC. Protein sequence: CASSPLAGERDEQFF.

The sample holds many counts of this clonotype. The J gene is TRBJ2-3, the V gene TRBV12-3 or TRBV12-4; tentative D call: TRBD2 (6 bases). This CDR3 comprises 14 residues. V was pared by 8 bases and J by 1 base, with 13 bases between. The CDR3 DNA reads TGTGCCAGCCTGGAGGGACTCGGCACAGATACGCAGTATTTT. Amino acid sequence: CASLEGLGTDTQYF.

This clonotype was recorded many times. The J gene is TRBJ2-1, the V gene TRBV12-3 or TRBV12-4; 12 positions match TRBD2. CDR3 length: 16 amino acids. V shed 1 base, J shed 9 bases, and the junction held 7 bases outside the gene matches. The CDR3 coding sequence is TGTGCCAGCAGTTTAGGACTAGCGGGGGTTAACGGTGAGCAGTTCTTC. This codes for CASSLGLAGVNGEQFF.

The table lists this clonotype with many counts. The CDR3 coding sequence is TGTGCCAGCAGTTCGTCCGGGACAGGGGGGTATAACAATGAGCAGTTCTTC. It translates to CASSSSGTGGYNNEQFF. The chain employs TRBV27 and TRBJ2-1, with 11 bases matching TRBD1. Germline-derived CDR1 and CDR2 are MNHEY and SMNVEV (reference sequence). Trimming cost V 4 bases and J 5 bases; bases outside gene matches: 10. The CDR3 runs to 17 residues.

This clonotype was seen only a few times. V and J are TRBV20-1 and TRBJ2-1, with 10 positions matching TRBD2. The CDR3 runs 15 residues. Per germline, CDR1 DFQATT and CDR2 SNEGSKA (reference sequence). The J segment lost 9 bases and the V segment lost 5 bases, leaving 13 bases of the junction unmatched. The CDR3 DNA sequence: TGCAGTGCTTACCCTAGCGGGAGTGGGGTTAGTGAGCAGTTCTTC. The encoded protein is CSAYPSGSGVSEQFF.

This clonotype came up many times. V gene TRBV2 combines with J gene TRBJ1-1; a weak D match, TRBD1 (6 bases). Germline values: CDR1 SNHLY, CDR2 FYNNEI. The V end was cut by 6 bases, the J end by 1 base, with 15 bases between. CDR3 length equals 15 residues. The CDR3 sequence: CASSPYATGNTEAFF. CDR3 sequence (DNA): TGTGCCAGCAGCCCTTATGCGACAGGGAACACTGAAGCTTTCTTT.

This clonotype showed up many times. V gene TRBV7-3 combines with J gene TRBJ1-1; D ambiguous. Looked up from germline, CDR1 is SGHTA and CDR2 is FQGTGA. The CDR3 contains 13 residues. The V end was cut by 4 bases, the J end by 5 bases, with 11 bases between. For the CDR3, the DNA is TGTGCCAGCAGCTCGCAAGAAAGAACTGAAGCTTTCTTT. This sequence encodes CASSSQERTEAFF.

This clonotype was counted many times. The chain is built from TRBV3-1 and TRBJ2-5, with 7 bases that match TRBD2. The CDR3 spans 16 residues. The germline CDR1 and CDR2 sequences are LGHDT and YNNKEL (reference sequence). J gave up 5 bases and V 0 bases, and 9 bases lay outside the gene matches. The DNA of the CDR3 is TGTGCCAGCAGCCAAGATGGTAAACTAGCGCACGAGACCCAGTACTTC. This encodes CASSQDGKLAHETQYF.

This clonotype was detected a few times. The chain joins TRBV20-1 to TRBJ2-5; TRBD2 matches at 14 bases. The CDR3 has 17 residues. With V trimmed by 4 bases and J by 3 bases, 10 bases remained unmatched. CDR1 is DFQATT, CDR2 SNEGSKA, per germline (reference sequence). CDR3 DNA sequence: TGCAGTGCTACAGGGACTAGCGGGAGTTGGGGGAAAGAGACCCAGTACTTC. Its protein is CSATGTSGSWGKETQYF.

This clonotype has only a few counts. V and J are TRBV12-3 or TRBV12-4 and TRBJ2-5; D unresolved. This CDR3 region has 11 residues. The V end was cut by 3 bases, the J end by 5 bases, with 4 bases between. The CDR3, as DNA: TGTGCCAGCAGTTTTGCCGAGACCCAGTACTTC. Its protein product is CASSFAETQYF.

This clonotype came up many times. This rearrangement joins TRBV30 to TRBJ2-7; the D is unclear. This CDR3 is 11 amino acids long. V was pared by 4 bases and J by 5 bases, with 9 bases between. The germline CDR1 and CDR2 sequences are GTSNPN and SVGIG (reference sequence). DNA for the CDR3: TGTGCCTGGACGAATAAGAACGAGCAGTACTTC. Translating it yields CAWTNKNEQYF.

This clonotype was recorded at least ten times. This rearrangement joins TRBV3-1 to TRBJ1-1; no clear D gene. The CDR3 totals 13 residues. Trimming shortened V by 7 bases and J by 4 bases, and 13 bases separated the two germline ends. Germline values: CDR1 LGHDT, CDR2 YNNKEL (reference sequence). CDR3 sequence: CASTPDGVTEAFF. CDR3 DNA sequence: TGTGCCAGCACCCCTGACGGGGTCACTGAAGCTTTCTTT.

This clonotype has only a few counts. CDR3 bases: TGTGCCAGCAGTTTAATCGGGGTTCCCACAGATACGCAGTATTTT. Its translation is CASSLIGVPTDTQYF. The chain has TRBV27 and TRBJ2-3, with D possibly being TRBD2 (5 bases). Germline loops: CDR1 MNHEY, CDR2 SMNVEV (reference sequence). V was cut by 2 bases and J by 2 bases, with 11 bases left in between. The length of the CDR3 is 15 residues.

This clonotype showed up many times. The CDR3 region is CASSFGVNNSPLHF. DNA for the CDR3: TGTGCCAGCAGTTTTGGGGTCAATAATTCACCCCTCCACTTT. V and J are TRBV12-3 or TRBV12-4 and TRBJ1-6, with no clear D. CDR3 length equals 14 residues. The V end lost 3 bases, the J end lost 5 bases, and 8 bases lay between the germline ends.